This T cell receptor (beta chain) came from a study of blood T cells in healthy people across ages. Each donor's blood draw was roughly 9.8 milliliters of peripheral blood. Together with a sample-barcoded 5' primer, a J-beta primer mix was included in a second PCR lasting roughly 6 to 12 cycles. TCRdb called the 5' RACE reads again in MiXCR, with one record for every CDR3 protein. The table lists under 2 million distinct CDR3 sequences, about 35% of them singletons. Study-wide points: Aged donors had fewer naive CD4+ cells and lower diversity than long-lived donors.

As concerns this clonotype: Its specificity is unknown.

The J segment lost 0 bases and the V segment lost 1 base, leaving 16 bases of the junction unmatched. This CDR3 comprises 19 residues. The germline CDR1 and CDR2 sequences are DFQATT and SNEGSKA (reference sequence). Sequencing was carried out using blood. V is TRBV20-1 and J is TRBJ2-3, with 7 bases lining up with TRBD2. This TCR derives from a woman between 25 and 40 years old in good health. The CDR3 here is CSARVHLAVRGTSTDTQYF. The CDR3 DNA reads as TGCAGTGCTAGAGTTCACCTAGCGGTGAGGGGTACTAGCACAGATACGCAGTATTTT.